This TCR beta chain was identified in a study of sequential checkpoint blockade in melanoma. About the study: Patients were randomized 1:1 to nivolumab-then-ipilimumab or ipilimumab-then-nivolumab first-line. DNA from around 87 pretreatment tumor samples underwent TCRβ immunosequencing. Twenty-two patients had matched tumor biopsies before treatment and at week 13 after nivolumab or ipilimumab alone.

Here immunoSEQ multiplex PCR was the method, and the copy in TCRdb shows in-frame clones only, minus some. Of more than 30,000 clones in the sample, roughly a third are singletons; the top ten hold about 1.6%. General study findings and limits: For nivolumab-first patients, baseline tumor clonality was associated with response.

The treatment is: randomized to nivolumab then ipilimumab (arm A) or the reverse (arm B). Notes on this clone: Antigen unknown.

The CDR3 contains 17 residues. Germline lookup yields CDR1 LNHDA and CDR2 SQIVND (reference sequence). V lost 5 bases and J 2 bases, leaving 19 bases between the germline ends. The sample here was tumor tissue (inferred from file names), taken from a patient given nivolumab and ipilimumab in sequence. This sequence originates from a human donor with melanoma. V gene TRBV19 combines with J gene TRBJ1-5, with TRBD1 as a possible D gene (5 bases). The CDR3 nucleotides are TGTGCCAGTAGTCTGGGGACCCCAATCTATGGCAATCAGCCCCAGCATTTT. It codes for CASSLGTPIYGNQPQHF.